The 19 T cell receptor beta chains given below trace back to one sample, sequenced in a study of CD8 T cells in ankylosing spondylitis. TCRdb recomputed calls from the 5' RACE reads with MiXCR, one row per CDR3 protein. Of 90,000 to 100,000 distinct CDR3 sequences in the sample, roughly 8.3% are singletons; the top ten hold around 10%. Material: blood, either unsorted or a sorted T cell fraction (not recorded which). The receptors here all came from a male donor with ankylosing spondylitis or in good health (not recorded which).

In its sample, this clonotype was seen many times. DNA for the CDR3: TGTGCCAGCAGCTTAGCGACAGCCAACACTGAAGCTTTCTTT. This translates into CASSLATANTEAFF. This sequence joins TRBV7-2 and TRBJ1-1; D perhaps matches TRBD1 (5 bases). There are 14 residues in the CDR3. V dropped 0 bases and J dropped 2 bases, with 7 bases sitting between them. Germline V gene sequence: CDR1 SGHTA, CDR2 FQGNSA.

This clonotype was counted ten times or more. CDR3 sequence: CASGLGAGYLYEQYF. In nucleotides, the CDR3 is TGTGCTAGTGGCCTGGGGGCGGGGTATCTCTACGAGCAGTACTTC. The J gene is TRBJ2-7, the V gene TRBV12-5, with D possibly called TRBD1 or TRBD2 (6 bases each). Germline V lookup: CDR1 LGHNT, CDR2 FRNRAP. Trimming shortened V by 6 bases and J by 3 bases, and 18 bases separated the two germline ends. The CDR3 contains 15 residues.

This chain connects TRBV28 to TRBJ2-5; D not certain. Trimming stripped 4 bases from V and 5 bases from J, with 11 bases between. The CDR3 has 13 residues. CDR1 and CDR2 (germline): MDHEN, SYDVKM. CDR3 nucleotides: TGTGCCAGCAGTTCACCTCCCTGGGAGACCCAGTACTTC. This encodes CASSSPPWETQYF. Full variable domain (outside the CDR3, taken from reference TRBV28 and TRBJ2-5): DVKVTQSSRYLVKRTGEKVFLECVQDMDHENMFWYRQDPGLGLRLIYFSYDVKMKEKGDIPEGYSVSREKKERFSLILESASTNQTSMYLCASSSPPWETQYFGPGTRLLVL.

CDR3 nucleotides: TGTGCCAGCAGCCCCGGATGGGGGGCAGGGGTTAATGAAAAACTGTTTTTT. Translated, it gives CASSPGWGAGVNEKLFF. The chain uses TRBV7-9 and TRBJ1-4, with TRBD1 as a possible D gene (6 bases). Germline CDR1 SEHNR, CDR2 FQNEAQ (reference sequence). The CDR3 extends over 17 amino acids. The V gene lost 5 bases and the J gene lost 4 bases, with 20 bases spanning the gap.

The rearrangement joins TRBV7-2 to TRBJ2-3; D not certain. The germline gives CDR1 SGHTA, CDR2 FQGNSA. This CDR3 contains 14 residues. V lost 1 base to trimming and J lost 6 bases, with 11 bases between them. CDR3 sequence: CASSLGVGQDTQYF. The DNA of the CDR3 is TGTGCCAGCAGCTTAGGGGTCGGGCAGGATACGCAGTATTTT.

The sample holds many counts of this clonotype. This chain links TRBV4-3 with TRBJ2-2, with D tentatively TRBD1 or TRBD2 (5 bases each). CDR1 LGHNA and CDR2 YSLEER come from the germline V gene. The CDR3 covers 15 residues. V gave up 3 bases and J gave up 4 bases, with 12 bases separating them. Here the CDR3 DNA reads TGCGCCAGCAGCCAGGGGGTAGGGTCCACCGGGGAGCTGTTTTTT. Translated: CASSQGVGSTGELFF.

This clonotype was recorded at least ten times. The V and J genes are TRBV20-1 and TRBJ2-1, with 13 bases matching TRBD2. The length of the CDR3 is 14 residues. The trim removed 6 bases at V and 6 bases at J, leaving 5 bases unmatched. Per germline, CDR1 DFQATT and CDR2 SNEGSKA (reference sequence). CDR3 region: CSAPLAGGRNEQFF. The CDR3 nucleotides are TGCAGTGCCCCACTAGCGGGGGGGCGCAATGAGCAGTTCTTC.

The rearrangement links TRBV11-1 to TRBJ2-2, with D unresolved. CDR1 is SGHAT and CDR2 is FQDESV in the germline V gene (reference sequence). This CDR3 spans 18 amino acids. V dropped 0 bases and J dropped 6 bases, with 20 bases sitting between them. The CDR3 loop is CASSLAAYMAVAAGELFF. CDR3 coding DNA: TGTGCCAGCAGCTTAGCCGCTTATATGGCTGTGGCCGCCGGGGAGCTGTTTTTT. Full variable domain (remainder filled in from reference TRBV11-1 and TRBJ2-2): EAEVAQSPRYKITEKSQAVAFWCDPISGHATLYWYRQILGQGPELLVQFQDESVVDDSQLPKDRFSAERLKGVDSTLKIQPAELGDSAMYLCASSLAAYMAVAAGELFFGEGSRLTVL.

This clonotype was counted a few times. This chain uses TRBV7-2 with TRBJ2-5; 7 nucleotides agree with TRBD2. Germline V gene lookup returns CDR1 SGHTA and CDR2 FQGNSA. There are 14 residues in the CDR3. After removal of 2 bases from V and 5 bases from J, the junction contained 5 bases not matched to a gene. The DNA of the CDR3 is TGTGCCAGCAGCTTACAGCGGGGTGGGGAGACCCAGTACTTC. This translates into CASSLQRGGETQYF. Full variable domain (remainder filled in from reference TRBV7-2 and TRBJ2-5): GAGVSQSPSNKVTEKGKDVELRCDPISGHTALYWYRQSLGQGLEFLIYFQGNSAPDKSGLPSDRFSAERTGGSVSTLTIQRTQQEDSAVYLCASSLQRGGETQYFGPGTRLLVL.

There are many counts of this clonotype. The V call is TRBV6-6, the J call TRBJ1-1, with D uncertain. CDR1 and CDR2 from the germline V gene are MNHNY and SVGAGI (reference sequence). The V end lost 11 bases, the J end lost 10 bases, and 23 bases lay between the germline ends. The CDR3 runs to 13 residues. CDR3 DNA sequence: TGTGCCCTAGGCCCCCCAGGAAAAACGGGAGCTTTCTTT. Translation gives CALGPPGKTGAFF.

This clonotype was recorded a few times. This may come from a read error, since a much larger clone is one base off. The chain is built from TRBV29-1 and TRBJ2-2; D is uncertain. Trimming left V 4 bases short and J 6 bases short, with 9 bases between. The germline V gene has CDR1 SQVTM and CDR2 ANQGSEA. This CDR3 region has 12 residues. The CDR3 loop is CSVGGNAGELFF. CDR3 sequence (DNA): TGCAGCGTTGGAGGAAACGCCGGGGAGCTGTTTTTT.

In this sample, this clonotype turned up many times. The chain combines TRBV24-1 with TRBJ2-3; tentative D call: TRBD1 (6 bases). The CDR3 sequence is 15 residues long. V lost 5 bases and J lost 0, with 11 bases in between. CDR1 and CDR2 from the germline V gene are KGHDR and SFDVKD. DNA for the CDR3: TGTGCCACCAGTGGGGGAAGGGGGAGCACAGATACGCAGTATTTT. It codes for CATSGGRGSTDTQYF.

This clonotype was observed many times. This chain uses TRBV19 with TRBJ1-1; maybe TRBD1 (5 bases). The V gene lost 0 bases and the J gene lost 11 bases, with 16 bases spanning the gap. This CDR3 has 14 residues. CDR1 is LNHDA, CDR2 SQIVND, per germline (reference sequence). CDR3 residues: CASSIDRGSWKAFF. CDR3 bases: TGTGCCAGTAGTATAGATCGGGGCTCTTGGAAGGCTTTCTTT.

This clonotype was counted many times. V usage is TRBV12-3 or TRBV12-4 and J usage is TRBJ2-3, with D hard to call. Trimming left V 5 bases short and J 7 bases short, with 7 bases between. The CDR3 spans 11 residues. CDR3 sequence: CASSLTYTQYF. The CDR3 DNA reads TGTGCCAGCAGTCTCACCTATACGCAGTATTTT.

Ten or more counts support this clonotype. J is TRBJ2-1 and V is TRBV7-8; D may match TRBD1 or TRBD2 (5 bases each). The CDR3 totals 19 residues. V lost 2 bases, J lost 4 bases, and 24 bases lay in between. Germline V gene lookup returns CDR1 SGHVS and CDR2 FQNEAQ. This CDR3 reads CASSLRDQGAKRYYNEQFF. As DNA, the CDR3 is TGTGCCAGCAGCTTACGGGACCAAGGAGCAAAGCGGTATTACAATGAGCAGTTCTTC.

This clonotype was found many times. The genes are TRBV30 and TRBJ2-4; D is perhaps TRBD1 or TRBD2 (7 bases each). V lost 4 bases, J lost 8 bases, and 9 bases lay in between. Per germline, CDR1 GTSNPN and CDR2 SVGIG (reference sequence). CDR3 size: 11 residues. The CDR3: CAWTGGDIQYF. DNA of the CDR3: TGTGCCTGGACAGGGGGGGACATTCAGTACTTC.

The gene calls are TRBV6-2 or TRBV6-3 and TRBJ2-5; no definite D call. In germline, CDR1 is MNHEY, CDR2 SVGEGT. The CDR3 has 12 residues. The V and J ends lost 5 bases and 5 bases respectively, with 9 bases between them. The CDR3 DNA is TGTGCCAGCAGTGGCAGCCAGGAGACCCAGTACTTC. It translates to CASSGSQETQYF.

This clonotype was counted many times. The chain links TRBV9 to TRBJ2-1; no clear D. The ends were cut back, 3 bases at V and 4 bases at J, with 14 bases in the middle. Germline V lookup: CDR1 SGDLS, CDR2 YYNGEE. This CDR3 contains 15 residues. The CDR3 spells CASSGAPSRYNEQFF. The CDR3 nucleotides read TGTGCCAGCAGCGGGGCCCCCTCGAGGTACAATGAGCAGTTCTTC.

This clonotype was detected ten times or more. The V gene is TRBV7-8, the J gene TRBJ1-5; D is unresolved. Trimming pared 3 bases from V and 0 bases from J, leaving 3 bases between. The CDR3 length is 13 residues. Germline V gene sequence: CDR1 SGHVS, CDR2 FQNEAQ. The CDR3 region is CASSFSSNQPQHF. The CDR3 DNA sequence: TGTGCCAGCAGCTTTTCTAGCAATCAGCCCCAGCATTTT.